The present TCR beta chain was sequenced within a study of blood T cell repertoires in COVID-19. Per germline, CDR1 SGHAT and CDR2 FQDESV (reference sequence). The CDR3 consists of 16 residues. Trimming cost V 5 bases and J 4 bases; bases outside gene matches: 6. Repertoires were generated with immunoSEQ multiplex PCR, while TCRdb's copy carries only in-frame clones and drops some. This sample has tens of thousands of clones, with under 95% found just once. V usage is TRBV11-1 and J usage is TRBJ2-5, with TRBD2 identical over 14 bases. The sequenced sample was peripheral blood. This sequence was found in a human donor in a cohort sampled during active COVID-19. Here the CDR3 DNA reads TGTGCCAGCAGCCCGCGGACTAGCGGGGGGATAGAGACCCAGTACTTC. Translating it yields CASSPRTSGGIETQYF.